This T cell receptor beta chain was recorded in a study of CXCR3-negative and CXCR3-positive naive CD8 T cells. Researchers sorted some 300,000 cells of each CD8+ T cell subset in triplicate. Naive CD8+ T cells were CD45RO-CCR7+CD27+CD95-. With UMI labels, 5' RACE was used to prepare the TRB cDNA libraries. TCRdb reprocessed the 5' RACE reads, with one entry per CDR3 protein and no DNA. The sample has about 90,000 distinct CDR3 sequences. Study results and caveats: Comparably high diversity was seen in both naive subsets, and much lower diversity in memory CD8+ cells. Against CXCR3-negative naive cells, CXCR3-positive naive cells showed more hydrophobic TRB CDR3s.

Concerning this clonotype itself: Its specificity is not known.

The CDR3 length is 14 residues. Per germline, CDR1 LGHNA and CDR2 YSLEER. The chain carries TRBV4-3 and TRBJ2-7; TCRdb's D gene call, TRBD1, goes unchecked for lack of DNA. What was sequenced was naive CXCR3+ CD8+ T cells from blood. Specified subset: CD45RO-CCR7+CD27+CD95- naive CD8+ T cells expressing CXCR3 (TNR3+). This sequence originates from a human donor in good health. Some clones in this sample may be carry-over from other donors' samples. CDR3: CASSRRDSGYEQYF.